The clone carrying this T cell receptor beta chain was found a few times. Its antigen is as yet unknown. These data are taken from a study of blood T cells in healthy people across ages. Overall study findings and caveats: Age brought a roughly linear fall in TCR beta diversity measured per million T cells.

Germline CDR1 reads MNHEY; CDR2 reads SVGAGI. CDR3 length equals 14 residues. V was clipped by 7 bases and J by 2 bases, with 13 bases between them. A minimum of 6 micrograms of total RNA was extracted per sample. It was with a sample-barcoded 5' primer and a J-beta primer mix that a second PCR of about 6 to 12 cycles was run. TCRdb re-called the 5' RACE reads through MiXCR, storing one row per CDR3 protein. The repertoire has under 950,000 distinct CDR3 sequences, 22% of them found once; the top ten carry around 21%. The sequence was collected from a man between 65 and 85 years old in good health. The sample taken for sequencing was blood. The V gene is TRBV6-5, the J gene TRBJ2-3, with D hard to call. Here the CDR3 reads CASKQQTNTDTQYF. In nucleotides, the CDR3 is TGTGCCAGCAAACAGCAGACCAACACAGATACGCAGTATTTT.